Here is one T cell receptor beta chain with its context. Its antigen remains unknown. The data were obtained in a study of blood T cells in healthy people across ages. Findings of the study overall: Older age coincided with a roughly linear decline in TCR beta diversity per million T cells.

Whenever a sample was processed, at least 6.5 million PBMCs were isolated. V dropped 4 bases and J dropped 4 bases, with 10 bases sitting between them. CDR3 size: 14 residues. Germline lookup yields CDR1 WNHNN and CDR2 SYGVQD (reference sequence). Next came a second PCR, run for about 6 to 12 cycles, which used a sample-barcoded 5' primer along with a J-beta primer mix. A 12-random-nucleotide template-switch adaptor tagged each cDNA molecule. The study obtained at least 2.5 million CDR3-containing paired-end reads from every sample. TCRdb reprocessed the 5' RACE reads with MiXCR, giving one entry per CDR3 protein. The table includes about 1.4 million distinct CDR3 sequences, approximately 59% detected once.

This receptor was taken from a man between 18 and 29 years old in good health. The sequencing input was blood. This sequence joins TRBV10-1 and TRBJ2-2; TRBD1 is a possible D gene (5 bases). CDR3: CASSVDSRTGELFF. DNA of the CDR3: TGCGCCAGCAGTGTCGACAGTCGCACCGGGGAGCTGTTTTTT.